A single sample is the source of the 24 T cell receptor beta chains below, sequenced in a study of control samples from healthy donors and cancer patients. The method was immunoSEQ multiplex PCR; TCRdb's version includes in-frame clones alone and lacks a portion of them. The sample carries 85,000 to 90,000 clones, roughly 89% recorded once. The sample consisted of PBMCs. The receptors originated from a woman aged 45 to 65 with colorectal cancer.

CDR3 in DNA: TGTGCCAGCAGCGGGCTAGCGGGGGGTCGCACAGATACGCAGTATTTT. As protein: CASSGLAGGRTDTQYF. The rearrangement links TRBV5-6 to TRBJ2-3; TRBD2 matches at 11 bases. V lost 4 bases and J lost 1; bases outside the gene matches: 5. The CDR3 has 16 amino acids. The germline V gene has CDR1 SGHDT and CDR2 YYEEEE.

The chain carries TRBV19 and TRBJ2-1; no definite D call. The V end lost 6 bases, the J end lost 9 bases, and 12 bases lay between the germline ends. The CDR3 runs 12 residues. Germline values: CDR1 LNHDA, CDR2 SQIVND (reference sequence). The CDR3 is CASSMIPSEQFF. The CDR3 nucleotides are TGTGCCAGTAGCATGATCCCGAGTGAGCAGTTCTTC.

The V gene is TRBV27, the J gene TRBJ1-2; D possibly corresponds to TRBD1 (6 bases). V lost 4 bases, J lost 5 bases, and 8 bases lay in between. CDR3 length: 12 residues. Germline V gene lookup returns CDR1 MNHEY and CDR2 SMNVEV (reference sequence). The chain's CDR3 is CASSSGQYGYTF. In DNA form, the CDR3 reads TGTGCCAGCAGTTCCGGACAGTATGGCTACACCTTC.

The CDR3 loop is CASSQEGQTNEKLFF. Here the CDR3 DNA reads TGCGCCAGCAGCCAAGAGGGACAGACTAATGAAAAACTGTTTTTT. The chain recombines TRBV4-3 with TRBJ1-4; 7 bases match TRBD1. Germline values: CDR1 LGHNA, CDR2 YSLEER. The ends lost 0 bases at V and 2 bases at J; junction bases unmatched: 0. The CDR3 is 15 residues long.

J is TRBJ2-2 and V is TRBV19; D tentatively reads TRBD1 or TRBD2 (5 bases each). Trimming pared 3 bases from V and 6 bases from J, leaving 11 bases between. CDR3 length: 14 amino acids. Germline CDR1 and CDR2: LNHDA and SQIVND (reference sequence). The CDR3 DNA sequence: TGTGCCAGTAGTATCGCCTGGGACGCCGGGGAGCTGTTTTTT. It encodes CASSIAWDAGELFF.

The rearrangement links TRBV6-5 to TRBJ1-1; D not certain. The germline V and J ends were trimmed by 2 bases and 0 bases, with 10 bases remaining between them. Germline V CDR1 and CDR2: MNHEY, SVGAGI. CDR3 length: 15 residues. This CDR3 is CASSYRRVVNTEAFF. Written as DNA, the CDR3 is TGTGCCAGCAGTTACCGTCGGGTCGTGAACACTGAAGCTTTCTTT.

CDR3 DNA: TGTGCCAGCATTTTTCCCGGGACAGGAGGAGCTTTCTTT. Translated: CASIFPGTGGAFF. This sequence joins TRBV12-3 or TRBV12-4 and TRBJ1-1, with 8 positions matching TRBD1. V lost 7 bases to trimming and J lost 10 bases; unmatched junction nucleotides: 11. The CDR3 consists of 13 residues.

The chain has TRBV13 and TRBJ1-5, with TRBD1 identical over 7 bases. The germline V gene has CDR1 PRHDT and CDR2 FYEKMQ (reference sequence). The length of the CDR3 is 13 residues. The V gene end was trimmed by 10 bases and the J gene end by 6 bases; junction bases not matched to a gene: 9. In DNA form, the CDR3 reads TGTGCCAACCGGGACAGACCGGTTCAGCCCCAGCATTTT. As protein: CANRDRPVQPQHF.

This rearrangement joins TRBV15 to TRBJ2-5, with D uncertain. Between the trimmed V and J ends, which lost 1 base and 7 bases, there was a span of 10 bases. CDR3 size: 13 residues. The germline V gene encodes CDR1 LNHNV and CDR2 YYDKDF (reference sequence). CDR3 nucleotide sequence: TGTGCCACCAGCAGAGGACTCCTAGGGACCCAGTACTTC. Translating it yields CATSRGLLGTQYF.

The chain uses TRBV4-3 and TRBJ1-1; a possible D gene is TRBD1 (6 bases). Trimming shortened V by 3 bases and J by 1 base, and 12 bases separated the two germline ends. The length of the CDR3 is 15 residues. Germline V gives CDR1 LGHNA, CDR2 YSLEER. The CDR3 nucleotides read TGCGCCAGCAGCCATAACGCACAGGGGAACACTGAAGCTTTCTTT. It encodes CASSHNAQGNTEAFF.

Only one count was recorded for this clone. The genes are TRBV5-6 and TRBJ1-1, with D maybe TRBD1 (5 bases). Trimming took off 4 bases at V and 5 bases at J, with 18 bases between the two ends. From germline, CDR1 is SGHDT and CDR2 YYEEEE. CDR3 length: 15 residues. In nucleotides, the CDR3 is TGTGCCAGCAGCCTAGTCTTTGGGGAGGGGACTGAAGCTTTCTTT. Amino acid sequence: CASSLVFGEGTEAFF.

The V and J genes are TRBV4-2 and TRBJ1-1, with a tentative D call TRBD1 (6 bases). The ends were cut back, 0 bases at V and 0 bases at J, with 11 bases in the middle. This CDR3 spans 16 amino acids. Germline V CDR1 and CDR2: LGHNA, YNFKEQ. The CDR3 coding sequence is TGTGCCAGCAGCCAAGAAGGACAGCGGTTGAACACTGAAGCTTTCTTT. Protein sequence: CASSQEGQRLNTEAFF.

V gene TRBV2 combines with J gene TRBJ2-3; D is perhaps TRBD2 (6 bases). Trimming pared 4 bases from V and 5 bases from J, leaving 13 bases between. This CDR3 has 14 residues. Germline CDR1 and CDR2: SNHLY and FYNNEI. The CDR3 DNA sequence: TGTGCCAGCAGTGGCACCACCGGGGGAGATACGCAGTATTTT. Its protein is CASSGTTGGDTQYF. Drawing the rest from reference TRBV2 and TRBJ2-3, the complete variable domain is EPEVTQTPSHQVTQMGQEVILRCVPISNHLYFYWYRQILGQKVEFLVSFYNNEISEKSEIFDDQFSVERPDGSNFTLKIRSTKLEDSAMYFCASSGTTGGDTQYFGPGTRLTVL.

The genes are TRBV5-1 and TRBJ1-2; 8 nucleotides agree with TRBD1. Germline V gene lookup returns CDR1 SGHRS and CDR2 YFSETQ. The CDR3 length is 16 residues. Trimming at V came to 4 bases and at J to 4 bases, leaving 12 bases not matched to a gene. The CDR3 region is CASSPTPSTGAYGYTF. As DNA, the CDR3 is TGCGCCAGCAGCCCTACGCCATCGACAGGGGCCTATGGCTACACCTTC. The full variable domain, its missing parts supplied by reference TRBV5-1 and TRBJ1-2, is KAGVTQTPRYLIKTRGQQVTLSCSPISGHRSVSWYQQTPGQGLQFLFEYFSETQRNKGNFPGRFSGRQFSNSRSEMNVSTLELGDSALYLCASSPTPSTGAYGYTFGSGTRLTVV.

The chain is built from TRBV6-5 and TRBJ1-2; the D is unclear. Germline V lookup: CDR1 MNHEY, CDR2 SVGAGI. With 4 bases removed from V and 0 bases from J, the gap between germline ends came to 6 bases. The CDR3 has 13 amino acids. The CDR3, as DNA: TGTGCCAGCAGTTGGAAAGCTAACTATGGCTACACCTTC. This encodes CASSWKANYGYTF.

This chain joins TRBV7-8 and TRBJ2-1; D tentatively reads TRBD1 or TRBD2 (7 bases each). CDR3 length equals 14 residues. From germline, CDR1 is SGHVS and CDR2 FQNEAQ. V gave up 1 base and J gave up 7 bases, with 11 bases separating them. CDR3 DNA sequence: TGTGCCAGCAGCTTAGGGGAGGGGGCAAATGAGCAGTTCTTC. It encodes CASSLGEGANEQFF.

The chain combines TRBV5-6 with TRBJ1-1; D not resolved. The CDR3 spans 14 residues. V was clipped by 0 bases and J by 4 bases, with 10 bases between them. CDR1 SGHDT and CDR2 YYEEEE come from the germline V gene. CDR3 residues: CASSLGARGTEAFF. CDR3 nucleotides: TGTGCCAGCAGCTTGGGGGCGCGGGGCACTGAAGCTTTCTTT.

This chain uses TRBV5-1 with TRBJ1-5, with D possibly matching TRBD1 (6 bases). CDR1 SGHRS and CDR2 YFSETQ come from the germline V gene. The CDR3 covers 14 residues. The V end was cut by 1 base, the J end by 4 bases, with 9 bases between. The CDR3 sequence is CASSLTGTNQPQHF. The DNA of the CDR3 is TGCGCCAGCAGCTTGACAGGGACAAATCAGCCCCAGCATTTT.

The V call is TRBV20-1, the J call TRBJ2-1; D remains unclear. Trimming stripped 3 bases from V and 7 bases from J, with 13 bases between. The CDR3 runs to 13 residues. The germline V gene has CDR1 DFQATT and CDR2 SNEGSKA (reference sequence). The CDR3: CSASSPGVNEQFF. DNA of the CDR3: TGCAGTGCTAGTTCCCCTGGGGTGAATGAGCAGTTCTTC.

This chain uses TRBV6-5 with TRBJ2-2; perhaps TRBD1 as D (6 bases). The V and J ends lost 5 bases and 4 bases respectively, with 14 bases between them. Germline loops: CDR1 MNHEY, CDR2 SVGAGI. This CDR3 comprises 15 residues. The CDR3 protein is CASSKTGSATGELFF. The CDR3, as DNA: TGTGCCAGCAGTAAAACAGGGTCCGCCACCGGGGAGCTGTTTTTT.

The rearrangement links TRBV3-1 (or the pseudogene TRBV3-2) to TRBJ1-5; 10 bases fit TRBD1. This CDR3 comprises 15 residues. The germline V gene encodes CDR1 LGHDT and CDR2 YNNKEL (reference sequence). The V segment lost 4 bases and the J segment 5 bases; nucleotides outside the gene matches: 5. The CDR3 DNA reads as TGTGCCAGCAGCCCCTCCGGGACAGGGGATCAGCCCCAGCATTTT. It codes for CASSPSGTGDQPQHF.

The chain is built from TRBV29-1 and TRBJ2-1; unclear D gene. The CDR3 has 12 residues. In germline, CDR1 is SQVTM, CDR2 ANQGSEA. V shed 0 bases and J shed 8 bases, with 8 bases lying between them. The CDR3, as DNA: TGCAGCGTTGAAGATTGGTCCGATGAGCAGTTCTTC. It is translated as CSVEDWSDEQFF.

The chain joins TRBV10-2 to TRBJ2-5; 7 nucleotides line up with TRBD2. CDR1 is WSHSY, CDR2 SAAADI, per germline. This CDR3 is built from 15 residues. V dropped 7 bases and J dropped 5; count of bases not matched to a gene: 13. The CDR3 spells CASTRNLDGRETQYF. CDR3 coding DNA: TGCGCCAGCACCCGAAACTTGGACGGGAGGGAGACCCAGTACTTC.

V usage is TRBV24-1 and J usage is TRBJ1-2; the match to TRBD1 covers 10 bases. V was clipped by 3 bases and J by 4 bases; unmatched bases: 4. This CDR3 is 15 amino acids long. CDR1 and CDR2 from the germline V gene are KGHDR and SFDVKD. CDR3 DNA sequence: TGTGCCACCAGTGATCGGACAGGGGGAGGCTATGGCTACACCTTC. Its translation is CATSDRTGGGYGYTF.